This record concerns one TCR beta chain sequence. Other DNA sequences of this sample code for an identical CDR3. These data belong to a study of blood T cell repertoires in COVID-19. Losses at the gene ends were 6 bases for V and 8 bases for J; bases not matched to a gene: 7. Germline lookup yields CDR1 LNHDA and CDR2 SQIVND (reference sequence). This CDR3 has 14 amino acids. Method: immunoSEQ multiplex PCR; TCRdb's copy keeps in-frame clones and lacks some. Of 200,000 to 300,000 clones in the sample, approximately 88% were seen once. The sequencing input was peripheral blood. This chain links TRBV19 with TRBJ1-6, with TRBD1 matching over 7 bases. This receptor was taken from a woman in her twenties or thirties with COVID-19, enrolled during active disease. CDR3 residues: CASRGRDRYSPLHF. CDR3 nucleotide sequence: TGTGCCAGTAGAGGAAGGGACAGATATTCACCCCTCCACTTT.